This T cell receptor (beta chain) was obtained from a study of T cell responses to AZD1222 COVID-19 vaccine. Study results and limitations: Receipt of two AZD1222 doses was followed by a rise in Spike-specific TCR breadth and depth. Donors were chiefly white British, with a greater number of females, and clonal diversity was perhaps underestimated.

On this clone itself: Its target is not known.

Profiled with immunoSEQ multiplex PCR; TCRdb holds only in-frame clones, not every one. Among some 150,000 clones listed, around 90% were seen once. V lost 4 bases and J lost 2; bases outside the gene matches: 2. Germline values: CDR1 WNHNN, CDR2 SYGVQD (reference sequence). CDR3 length equals 14 residues. The sample was peripheral blood, taken on day 0 of MenACWY control vaccination. V gene TRBV10-1 combines with J gene TRBJ2-1; 7 nucleotides match TRBD1. This TCR derives from an adult in good health. CDR3 residues: CASSVDRAYNEQFF. The CDR3 nucleotides are TGCGCCAGCAGTGTCGACAGGGCCTACAATGAGCAGTTCTTC.